These 9 T cell receptor beta chains share one sample of origin, sequenced in a study of metastatic and nonmetastatic thyroid tumors. Before thyroid surgery, none of the patients had received any treatment. TCRdb re-called the PCR reads with MiXCR. The sample holds tens of thousands of clones, about 45% seen once. Sequences were obtained from tumor tissue. Receptor source: a male donor with papillary thyroid cancer or a benign thyroid nodule (not recorded which). Some clones in this sample may be carry-over from other donors' samples.

Concerning this clone: At one of its ends the junction is not consistent with the germline gene, which may arise from a read error. The CDR3 nucleotides are TGTGCCTGGAACTACAGGGAAGGAGCTGAAGCTCTCTTT. Translating it yields CAWNYREGAEALF. The chain couples TRBV30 to TRBJ1-1; possible D gene TRBD1, 6 bases. Germline assignment: CDR1 GTSNPN and CDR2 SVGIG (reference sequence). The CDR3 has 13 residues. Looking up the rest from reference TRBV30 and TRBJ1-1 gives the full variable domain: SQTIHQWPATLVQPVGSPLSLECTVEGTSNPNLYWYRQAAGRGLQLLFYSVGIGQISSEVPQNLSASRPQDRQFILSSKKLLLSDSGFYLCAWNYREGAEALFGQGTRLTVV.

V usage is TRBV4-3 and J usage is TRBJ2-7; the match to TRBD2 covers 12 bases. V lost 1 base to trimming and J lost 4 bases; unmatched junction nucleotides: 5. The CDR3 extends over 16 amino acids. Germline CDR1 is LGHNA and CDR2 is YSLEER. Written as DNA, the CDR3 is TGCGCCAGCAGCCAAGGACTAGCGGGAGATAGGTACGAGCAGTACTTC. Its protein is CASSQGLAGDRYEQYF.

This clone showed up just once. The chain links TRBV20-1 to TRBJ2-2; 7 nucleotides align to TRBD1. Germline V gene data show CDR1 as DFQATT and CDR2 as SNEGSKA (reference sequence). With 6 bases clipped from V and 2 bases from J, the junction kept 6 bases outside the gene matches. CDR3 length: 14 residues. The CDR3 nucleotides are TGCAGTGCCCTAAGGACAGGCAACACCGGGGAGCTGTTTTTT. Its translation is CSALRTGNTGELFF.

The V and J genes are TRBV6-2 or TRBV6-3 and TRBJ2-2; the D is unclear. The V gene's germline CDR1 is MNHEY and CDR2 SVGEGT. This CDR3 region has 11 residues. Trimming took off 5 bases at V and 6 bases at J, with 4 bases between the two ends. This CDR3 is CASSTPGELFF. CDR3 in DNA: TGTGCCAGCAGTACGCCCGGGGAGCTGTTTTTT.

The rearrangement joins TRBV19 to TRBJ2-2, with D possibly TRBD2 on 5 matching bases. The CDR3 runs 15 residues. In germline, CDR1 is LNHDA, CDR2 SQIVND (reference sequence). Trimming pared 7 bases from V and 2 bases from J, leaving 14 bases between. CDR3 in DNA: TGTGCCAGTACGCGCACCACGGGAAACACCGGGGAGCTGTTTTTT. Translating it yields CASTRTTGNTGELFF.

The CDR3, as DNA: TGTGCCAGCAGTGAAGCTAAGACCGAGCAGTACTTC. Its protein product is CASSEAKTEQYF. This rearrangement joins TRBV6-1 to TRBJ2-7; D call uncertain. The germline CDR1 and CDR2 sequences are MNHNS and SASEGT. The ends were cut back, 0 bases at V and 6 bases at J, with 6 bases in the middle. CDR3 length: 12 residues.

The V and J genes are TRBV7-8 and TRBJ1-2; 7 nucleotides line up with TRBD1. CDR1 and CDR2 (germline): SGHVS, FQNEAQ. This CDR3 has 13 amino acids. J gave up 8 bases and V 5 bases, and 8 bases lay outside the gene matches. CDR3 DNA sequence: TGTGCCAGCAGCCCCGACAGGGTACGAGGCTACACCTTC. Translating it yields CASSPDRVRGYTF.

This clone appeared once. This chain connects TRBV20-1 to TRBJ1-1, with D possibly TRBD1 on 6 matching bases. The germline gives CDR1 DFQATT, CDR2 SNEGSKA (reference sequence). This CDR3 spans 12 amino acids. The ends were cut back, 1 base at V and 11 bases at J, with 14 bases in the middle. CDR3 bases: TGCAGTGCTAGAGCTGGGGGCACTGGGGCTTTCTTT. Its protein is CSARAGGTGAFF.

The chain links TRBV6-5 to TRBJ1-2, with 7 bases that match TRBD1. The CDR3 contains 18 residues. Germline V gives CDR1 MNHEY, CDR2 SVGAGI. The J segment lost 8 bases and the V segment lost 4 bases, leaving 22 bases of the junction unmatched. In DNA, the CDR3 is TGTGCCAGCAGTTTCTTAAAACGGGACAGATCTATATCGCGGGGCTACACCTTC. Translation gives CASSFLKRDRSISRGYTF.